The 32 T cell receptor beta chains below all came from one sample that was sequenced in a study of identical twins. MiXCR was run by TCRdb on the 5' RACE reads, yielding one entry per CDR3 protein. The sample includes 350,000 to 500,000 distinct CDR3 sequences, under 20% of them seen just once. The sample consisted of naive T cells sorted from blood. The receptors come from a man in his fifties in good health.

V usage is TRBV30 and J usage is TRBJ1-1, with D maybe TRBD1 (5 bases). Germline V lookup: CDR1 GTSNPN, CDR2 SVGIG (reference sequence). V was clipped by 8 bases and J by 2 bases, with 15 bases between them. The CDR3 runs to 13 residues. The CDR3 DNA is TGTGCCCGAAGGAACCAGGGAAACACTGAAGCTTTCTTT. Its protein product is CARRNQGNTEAFF.

At least ten counts were recorded for this clonotype. This chain uses TRBV18 with TRBJ2-7, with D possibly being TRBD2 (6 bases). The germline V gene has CDR1 KGHSH and CDR2 LQKENI. The CDR3 has 17 residues. Trimming left V 0 bases short and J 7 bases short, with 22 bases between. DNA for the CDR3: TGTGCCAGCTCACCACCAAAAGCCCGGGGGATTCGGGAAGAGCAGTACTTC. Protein sequence: CASSPPKARGIREEQYF.

This clonotype was detected ten times or more. V is TRBV20-1 and J is TRBJ2-6; 9 nucleotides match TRBD2. Germline V lookup: CDR1 DFQATT, CDR2 SNEGSKA (reference sequence). Unmatched junction bases numbered 14, after V lost 5 bases and J lost 0 bases. This CDR3 has 19 residues. CDR3 DNA sequence: TGCAGTGCTTACCCCGGGGCGGGGGGGTCAAGCTCTGGGGCCAACGTCCTGACTTTC. Translating gives CSAYPGAGGSSSGANVLTF.

The chain has TRBV5-8 and TRBJ2-7, with 7 bases identical to TRBD1. From germline, CDR1 is SGHTS and CDR2 YDEGEE. The CDR3 spans 15 residues. Trimming cost V 4 bases and J 5 bases; bases outside gene matches: 12. CDR3 amino acids: CASSPEVGGRDEQYF. DNA of the CDR3: TGTGCCAGCAGCCCAGAGGTAGGGGGCCGGGACGAGCAGTACTTC.

The chain recombines TRBV23-1 with TRBJ1-5; tentatively, D is TRBD1 (5 bases). TRBV23-1 is sorted into the ORF group, with uncertain function. The length of the CDR3 is 15 residues. Trimming took off 2 bases at V and 5 bases at J, with 13 bases between the two ends. The CDR3 is CASSQLRQLYQPQHF. The CDR3 DNA follows: TGCGCCAGCAGTCAACTTCGACAGCTCTATCAGCCCCAGCATTTT.

This clonotype was found a few times. V gene TRBV20-1 combines with J gene TRBJ1-1; TRBD1 is a possible D gene (5 bases). V was shortened by 7 bases and J by 7 bases, with 13 bases between the two germline ends. This CDR3 is 11 amino acids long. Germline CDR1 is DFQATT and CDR2 is SNEGSKA (reference sequence). The CDR3 DNA reads TGCAGTGGTGGGGCCGGAATTGAAGCTTTCTTT. Translating it yields CSGGAGIEAFF.

This rearrangement joins TRBV6-4 to TRBJ2-3; TRBD2 matches 12 bases. This CDR3 region has 15 residues. V gave up 3 bases and J gave up 6 bases; unmatched junction bases: 4. Germline V gives CDR1 MRHNA, CDR2 SNTAGT. The CDR3 region has the DNA TGTGCCAGCAGTGAGAGTGGGACTAGCGGGGATACGCAGTATTTT. Residues: CASSESGTSGDTQYF.

This clonotype was detected a few times. The chain combines TRBV20-1 with TRBJ1-1; 8 nucleotides align to TRBD1. Unmatched junction bases numbered 7, after V lost 0 bases and J lost 4 bases. The CDR3 length is 15 residues. From germline, CDR1 is DFQATT and CDR2 SNEGSKA (reference sequence). CDR3 protein: CSAREALDRVTEAFF. The DNA of the CDR3 is TGCAGTGCTAGAGAAGCATTGGACAGGGTCACTGAAGCTTTCTTT.

This clonotype has just a few counts. The gene calls are TRBV20-1 and TRBJ2-3; 13 nucleotides match TRBD2. The CDR3 loop spans 14 amino acids. V lost 5 bases and J lost 6; bases outside the gene matches: 5. Germline CDR1 DFQATT, CDR2 SNEGSKA (reference sequence). CDR3: CSALTSGGMDTQYF. The CDR3, as DNA: TGCAGTGCTCTGACTAGCGGGGGGATGGATACGCAGTATTTT.

The chain is built from TRBV7-2 and TRBJ2-5; TRBD1 is a possible D gene (6 bases). Germline V lookup: CDR1 SGHTA, CDR2 FQGNSA. The CDR3 sequence is 16 residues long. Trimming pared 5 bases from V and 5 bases from J, leaving 21 bases between. For the CDR3, the DNA is TGTGCCAGCAGCATACTACAGGGTTCTTTCCGGGAGACCCAGTACTTC. Its translation: CASSILQGSFRETQYF.

This clonotype was observed at least ten times. The CDR3, as DNA: TGCAGTGCTAGGGCGAGGGGGATGACCGGGGAGCTGTTTTTT. Its protein product is CSARARGMTGELFF. The chain joins TRBV20-1 to TRBJ2-2; D may be TRBD1 (6 bases). Per germline, CDR1 DFQATT and CDR2 SNEGSKA (reference sequence). CDR3 length: 14 residues. V lost 3 bases and J lost 5, with 13 bases in between.

The J gene is TRBJ2-7, the V gene TRBV27; tentatively, D is TRBD1 (6 bases). CDR1 and CDR2 (germline): MNHEY, SMNVEV (reference sequence). V shed 6 bases and J shed 0 bases, with 18 bases lying between them. The length of the CDR3 is 16 residues. CDR3 region: CASRELGTLSSYEQYF. The CDR3 DNA follows: TGTGCCAGCAGGGAACTCGGGACACTGAGCTCCTACGAGCAGTACTTC.

The chain uses TRBV12-3 or TRBV12-4 and TRBJ2-7; D tentatively fits TRBD1 or TRBD2 (6 bases each). Trimming shortened V by 7 bases and J by 5 bases, and 21 bases separated the two germline ends. The CDR3 is made up of 15 amino acids. The CDR3 sequence: CASTGGGRAFHEQYF. DNA for the CDR3: TGTGCCAGCACTGGAGGGGGGCGCGCTTTCCACGAGCAGTACTTC.

V is TRBV11-3 and J is TRBJ2-3; D is perhaps TRBD1 (6 bases). CDR3 length equals 14 residues. Germline V gives CDR1 SGHNT, CDR2 YENEEA. The V gene lost 6 bases and the J gene lost 4 bases, with 14 bases spanning the gap. CDR3 region: CASSSSRGSDTQYF. DNA for the CDR3: TGTGCCAGCAGTTCCAGTAGGGGGTCAGATACGCAGTATTTT.

The J gene is TRBJ2-7, the V gene TRBV5-1; TRBD2 might be the D (6 bases). The CDR3 length is 18 residues. Germline CDR1 is SGHRS and CDR2 is YFSETQ. The V and J ends lost 3 bases and 3 bases respectively, with 25 bases between them. The CDR3: CASSSRTLTGGIGYEQYF. The CDR3 bases are TGCGCCAGCAGCTCGCGAACTTTAACCGGGGGAATCGGCTACGAGCAGTACTTC.

In this sample, this clonotype turned up many times. The J gene is TRBJ2-1, the V gene TRBV6-5; 8 bases match TRBD2. The J segment lost 3 bases and the V segment lost 4 bases, leaving 5 bases of the junction unmatched. Germline loops: CDR1 MNHEY, CDR2 SVGAGI. The CDR3 runs to 15 residues. The CDR3 DNA reads TGTGCCAGCAGTTCAACACTAGCGGACTACAATGAGCAGTTCTTC. This codes for CASSSTLADYNEQFF.

This clonotype turned up a few times. The rearrangement uses TRBV29-1 and TRBJ2-7; D gene ambiguous. The V and J ends lost 8 bases and 1 base respectively, with 12 bases between them. The germline V gene has CDR1 SQVTM and CDR2 ANQGSEA. The length of the CDR3 is 12 residues. For the CDR3, the DNA is TGCAGCCCCTGTGGCACTTCCTACGAGCAGTACTTC. Amino acids: CSPCGTSYEQYF.

The table lists this clonotype with a few counts. The rearrangement joins TRBV7-2 to TRBJ2-7; TRBD1 agrees at 10 bases. The CDR3 covers 16 residues. Trimming took 0 bases from V and 3 from J; bases not matched to a gene: 5. Per germline, CDR1 SGHTA and CDR2 FQGNSA. This chain's CDR3 is CASSLALGTGDYEQYF. The CDR3 DNA reads TGTGCCAGCAGCTTAGCCCTCGGGACAGGGGACTACGAGCAGTACTTC. Variable domain in full (rest from reference TRBV7-2 and TRBJ2-7): GAGVSQSPSNKVTEKGKDVELRCDPISGHTALYWYRQSLGQGLEFLIYFQGNSAPDKSGLPSDRFSAERTGGSVSTLTIQRTQQEDSAVYLCASSLALGTGDYEQYFGPGTRLTVT.

The V and J genes are TRBV10-3 and TRBJ2-3; D is undetermined. This CDR3 comprises 13 residues. Trimming pared 8 bases from V and 9 bases from J, leaving 18 bases between. Germline lookup yields CDR1 ENHRY and CDR2 SYGVKD. This CDR3 reads CAISTDPTATQYF. In nucleotides, the CDR3 is TGTGCCATCTCAACTGACCCTACCGCGACGCAGTATTTT.

The gene calls are TRBV6-2 or TRBV6-3 and TRBJ2-7, with D possibly matching TRBD1 (5 bases). The CDR3 runs 16 residues. Trimming left V 7 bases short and J 3 bases short, with 22 bases between. CDR1 MNHEY and CDR2 SVGEGT come from the germline V gene. The CDR3, as DNA: TGTGCCAGCACTACACAGGATTACCTGAGAGGCTACGAGCAGTACTTC. The encoded protein is CASTTQDYLRGYEQYF.

In this sample, this clonotype turned up many times. CDR3 amino acids: CASQPPRGTEAFF. The CDR3 region has the DNA TGTGCCAGTCAACCCCCTAGGGGCACTGAAGCTTTCTTT. The chain couples TRBV9 to TRBJ1-1; the D gene is possibly TRBD1 (5 bases). V lost 8 bases and J lost 4, with 15 bases in between. CDR3 length: 13 residues. Germline V lookup: CDR1 SGDLS, CDR2 YYNGEE.

This clonotype was detected ten times or more. This chain links TRBV7-2 with TRBJ2-7; D is unresolved. Germline CDR1 is SGHTA and CDR2 is FQGNSA. The length of the CDR3 is 12 residues. The V end lost 3 bases, the J end lost 4 bases, and 7 bases lay between the germline ends. CDR3 coding DNA: TGTGCCAGCAGCTTTCTGGGATACGAGCAGTACTTC. This translates into CASSFLGYEQYF. Drawing the rest from reference TRBV7-2 and TRBJ2-7, the complete variable domain is GAGVSQSPSNKVTEKGKDVELRCDPISGHTALYWYRQSLGQGLEFLIYFQGNSAPDKSGLPSDRFSAERTGGSVSTLTIQRTQQEDSAVYLCASSFLGYEQYFGPGTRLTVT.

This clonotype was observed at least ten times. The chain recombines TRBV29-1 with TRBJ2-7; tentatively, D is TRBD1 or TRBD2 (6 bases each). The V end lost 4 bases, the J end lost 5 bases, and 15 bases lay between the germline ends. Looked up from germline, CDR1 is SQVTM and CDR2 is ANQGSEA. The CDR3 consists of 13 residues. Written as DNA, the CDR3 is TGCAGCGTTGTACGCGACAGGAGGGACGAGCAGTACTTC. This sequence encodes CSVVRDRRDEQYF.

The chain is built from TRBV4-1 and TRBJ2-2, with no clear D. This CDR3 has 13 residues. Per the germline V gene, CDR1 is MGHRA and CDR2 is YSYEKL. V was trimmed by 4 bases and J by 4 bases, leaving 7 bases between them. The CDR3 DNA reads TGCGCCAGCAGCCCTCAGATCACCGGGGAGCTGTTTTTT. This gives the protein CASSPQITGELFF.

J is TRBJ2-5 and V is TRBV20-1, with 16 bases that match TRBD2. The CDR3 sequence is 17 residues long. V was clipped by 1 base and J by 7 bases; unmatched bases: 9. The germline CDR1 and CDR2 sequences are DFQATT and SNEGSKA (reference sequence). CDR3 amino acids: CSARVMGLAGGLGTQYF. CDR3 DNA: TGCAGTGCTAGAGTGATGGGACTAGCGGGAGGGCTGGGGACCCAGTACTTC.

There are many counts of this clonotype. The chain combines TRBV20-1 with TRBJ2-5; no firm D call. Germline V gene sequence: CDR1 DFQATT, CDR2 SNEGSKA (reference sequence). Trimming shortened V by 3 bases and J by 5 bases, and 4 bases separated the two germline ends. The CDR3 has 10 residues. The CDR3 DNA sequence: TGCAGTGCTAGTTCCGAGACCCAGTACTTC. This gives the protein CSASSETQYF.

The table lists this clonotype with many counts. The V and J genes are TRBV12-3 or TRBV12-4 and TRBJ2-3; D is unresolved. This CDR3 has 15 amino acids. With 7 bases removed from V and 2 bases from J, the gap between germline ends came to 16 bases. The CDR3 sequence: CASTLGSLSTDTQYF. CDR3 coding DNA: TGTGCCAGCACCTTAGGGTCCCTTTCCACAGATACGCAGTATTTT.

This clonotype has a count of ten or more. This chain connects TRBV5-5 to TRBJ1-6, with D perhaps TRBD1 (5 bases). Germline-derived CDR1 and CDR2 are SGHKS and YYEKEE (reference sequence). The CDR3 contains 15 residues. Trimming cost V 0 bases and J 7 bases, with 11 bases left between them. CDR3 region: CASSLDAGRNSPLHF. The CDR3 coding sequence is TGTGCCAGCAGCTTGGATGCAGGGCGGAATTCACCCCTCCACTTT.

The table lists this clonotype with many counts. The chain recombines TRBV25-1 with TRBJ1-1; the D is unclear. Per the germline V gene, CDR1 is MGHDK and CDR2 is SYGVNS. The CDR3 spans 13 residues. V lost 0 bases, J lost 3 bases, and 5 bases lay in between. CDR3 loop: CASSEYGYTEAFF. The CDR3 nucleotides read TGTGCCAGCAGTGAATACGGTTACACTGAAGCTTTCTTT. The complete variable domain, with remaining parts taken from reference TRBV25-1 and TRBJ1-1, reads EADIYQTPRYLVIGTGKKITLECSQTMGHDKMYWYQQDPGMELHLIHYSYGVNSTEKGDLSSESTVSRIRTEHFPLTLESARPSHTSQYLCASSEYGYTEAFFGQGTRLTVV.

This clonotype occurred a few times. The rearrangement links TRBV27 to TRBJ2-7; D gene unclear. From germline, CDR1 is MNHEY and CDR2 SMNVEV (reference sequence). Between the trimmed V and J ends, which lost 4 bases and 0 bases, there was a span of 13 bases. This CDR3 is 15 amino acids long. In nucleotides, the CDR3 is TGTGCCAGCAGTTCCGGCCACTCCGCCTCCTACGAGCAGTACTTC. This gives the protein CASSSGHSASYEQYF.

The sample holds many counts of this clonotype. V is TRBV29-1 and J is TRBJ1-1; D is perhaps TRBD1 (5 bases). V was trimmed by 4 bases and J by 6 bases, leaving 21 bases between them. Germline loops: CDR1 SQVTM, CDR2 ANQGSEA. The CDR3 sequence is 15 residues long. CDR3 in DNA: TGCAGCGTTGTTGGAGGGGTCGGGGGGATCGCTGAAGCTTTCTTT. This sequence encodes CSVVGGVGGIAEAFF.

This clonotype has a handful of counts. The genes are TRBV5-1 and TRBJ2-1; tentative D call: TRBD1 (6 bases). The CDR3 runs to 14 residues. Germline lookup yields CDR1 SGHRS and CDR2 YFSETQ. With 1 base removed from V and 4 bases from J, the gap between germline ends came to 9 bases. The CDR3 region has the DNA TGCGCCAGCAGCTTGTTTGACAGGTACAATGAGCAGTTCTTC. This codes for CASSLFDRYNEQFF.